The source of this T cell receptor (beta chain) is a study of OX40 agonist ivuxolimab in advanced cancers. Study details: With ivuxolimab, an agonistic anti-OX40 (CD134) antibody, patients were treated. Study observations and caveats: At 0.1 to 3.0 mg/kg, CD4+ and CD8+ blood T cells expanded clonally by week 6. On average, CD8+ T cells had more expanded clones than CD4+.

Assay: immunoSEQ multiplex PCR; the TCRdb copy retains only in-frame clones and omits some. The table records approximately 90,000 clones, about 90% of them present only once. This CDR3 is built from 15 residues. In germline, CDR1 is WSHSY, CDR2 SAAADI. Between the trimmed V and J ends, which lost 2 bases and 0 bases, there was a span of 11 bases. For this clone: The antigen remains undetermined.

Here the sequenced sample was CD4+ or CD8+ T cells sorted from blood, taken in a trial of the OX40 agonist ivuxolimab. This clonotype was obtained from an adult with an advanced solid tumor such as melanoma, head and neck, liver or kidney cancer. V gene TRBV10-2 combines with J gene TRBJ2-7; tentatively, D is TRBD2 (6 bases). DNA of the CDR3: TGCGCCAGCAGTGAGACGGGGGAGAGCTCCTACGAGCAGTACTTC. Its translation is CASSETGESSYEQYF.